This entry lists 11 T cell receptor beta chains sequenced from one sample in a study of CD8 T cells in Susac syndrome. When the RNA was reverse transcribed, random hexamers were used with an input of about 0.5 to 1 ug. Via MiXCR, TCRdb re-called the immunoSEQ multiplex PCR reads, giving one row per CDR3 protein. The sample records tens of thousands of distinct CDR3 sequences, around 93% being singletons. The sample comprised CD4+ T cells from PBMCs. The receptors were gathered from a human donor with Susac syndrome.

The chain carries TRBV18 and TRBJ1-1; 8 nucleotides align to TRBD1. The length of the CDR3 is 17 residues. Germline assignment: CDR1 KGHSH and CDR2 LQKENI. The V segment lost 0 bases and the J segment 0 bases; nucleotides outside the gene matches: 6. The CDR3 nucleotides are TGTGCCAGCTCACCACCGTCAGGGGGCGGCATGAACACTGAAGCTTTCTTT. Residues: CASSPPSGGGMNTEAFF.

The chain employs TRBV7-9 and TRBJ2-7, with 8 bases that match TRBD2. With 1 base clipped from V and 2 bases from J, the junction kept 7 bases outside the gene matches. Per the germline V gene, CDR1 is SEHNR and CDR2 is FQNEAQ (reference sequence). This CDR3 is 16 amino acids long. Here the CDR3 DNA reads TGTGCCAGCAGCTTAGGGTCCCAAGCGGGGGCCTACGAGCAGTACTTC. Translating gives CASSLGSQAGAYEQYF.

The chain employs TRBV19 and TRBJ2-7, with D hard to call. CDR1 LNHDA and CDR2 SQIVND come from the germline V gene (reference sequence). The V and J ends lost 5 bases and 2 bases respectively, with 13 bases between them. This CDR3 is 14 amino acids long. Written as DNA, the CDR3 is TGTGCCAGTAGTCGGTCATCAGACCCCTACGAGCAGTACTTC. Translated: CASSRSSDPYEQYF.

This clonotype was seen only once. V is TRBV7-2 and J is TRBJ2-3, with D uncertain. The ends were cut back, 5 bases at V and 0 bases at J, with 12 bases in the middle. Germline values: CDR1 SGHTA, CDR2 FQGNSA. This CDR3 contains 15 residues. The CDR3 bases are TGTGCCAGCAGCCGCACGTACACTAGCACAGATACGCAGTATTTT. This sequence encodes CASSRTYTSTDTQYF. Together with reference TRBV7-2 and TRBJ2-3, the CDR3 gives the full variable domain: GAGVSQSPSNKVTEKGKDVELRCDPISGHTALYWYRQSLGQGLEFLIYFQGNSAPDKSGLPSDRFSAERTGGSVSTLTIQRTQQEDSAVYLCASSRTYTSTDTQYFGPGTRLTVL.

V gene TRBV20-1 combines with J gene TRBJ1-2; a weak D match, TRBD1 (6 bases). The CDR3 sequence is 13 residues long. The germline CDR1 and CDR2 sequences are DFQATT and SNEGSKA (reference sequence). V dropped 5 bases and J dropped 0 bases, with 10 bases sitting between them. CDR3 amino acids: CSAPGETNYGYTF. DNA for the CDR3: TGCAGTGCTCCAGGGGAAACTAACTATGGCTACACCTTC.

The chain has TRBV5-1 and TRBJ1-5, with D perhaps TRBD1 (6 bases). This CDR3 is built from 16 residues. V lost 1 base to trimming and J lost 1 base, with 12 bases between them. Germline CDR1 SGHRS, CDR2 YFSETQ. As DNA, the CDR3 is TGCGCCAGCAGCTTGTACGGCCAGGGGAGCAATCAGCCCCAGCATTTT. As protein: CASSLYGQGSNQPQHF.

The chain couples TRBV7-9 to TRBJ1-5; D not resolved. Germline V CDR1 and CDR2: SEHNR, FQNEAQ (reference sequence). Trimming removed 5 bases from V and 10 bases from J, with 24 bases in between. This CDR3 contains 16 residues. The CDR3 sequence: CASSGDSGPSAGPQHF. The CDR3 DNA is TGTGCCAGCAGCGGCGATAGCGGACCGTCGGCGGGACCCCAGCATTTT.

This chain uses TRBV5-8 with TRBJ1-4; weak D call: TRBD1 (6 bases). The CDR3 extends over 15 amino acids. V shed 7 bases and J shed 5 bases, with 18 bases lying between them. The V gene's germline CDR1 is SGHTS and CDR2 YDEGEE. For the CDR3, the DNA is TGTGCCAGCTCCATCTCGGGGGGGCAGAATGAAAAACTGTTTTTT. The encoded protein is CASSISGGQNEKLFF.

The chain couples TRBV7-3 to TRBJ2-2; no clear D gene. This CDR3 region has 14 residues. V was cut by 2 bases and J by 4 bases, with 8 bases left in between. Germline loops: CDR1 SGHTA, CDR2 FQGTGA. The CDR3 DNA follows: TGTGCCAGCAGCTTATTGGTGGGCACCGGGGAGCTGTTTTTT. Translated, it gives CASSLLVGTGELFF.

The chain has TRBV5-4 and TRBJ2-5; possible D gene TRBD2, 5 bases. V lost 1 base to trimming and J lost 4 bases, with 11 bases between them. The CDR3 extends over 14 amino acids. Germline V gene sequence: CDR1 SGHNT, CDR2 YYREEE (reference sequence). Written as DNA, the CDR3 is TGTGCCAGCAGCTTGAGCGGCGGGCGAGAGACCCAGTACTTC. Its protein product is CASSLSGGRETQYF.

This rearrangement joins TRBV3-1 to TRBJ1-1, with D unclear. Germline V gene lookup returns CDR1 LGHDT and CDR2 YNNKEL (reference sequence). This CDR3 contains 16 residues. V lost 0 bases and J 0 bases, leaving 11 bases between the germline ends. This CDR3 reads CASSQDDRVMNTEAFF. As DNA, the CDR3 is TGTGCCAGCAGCCAAGATGATAGGGTTATGAACACTGAAGCTTTCTTT.